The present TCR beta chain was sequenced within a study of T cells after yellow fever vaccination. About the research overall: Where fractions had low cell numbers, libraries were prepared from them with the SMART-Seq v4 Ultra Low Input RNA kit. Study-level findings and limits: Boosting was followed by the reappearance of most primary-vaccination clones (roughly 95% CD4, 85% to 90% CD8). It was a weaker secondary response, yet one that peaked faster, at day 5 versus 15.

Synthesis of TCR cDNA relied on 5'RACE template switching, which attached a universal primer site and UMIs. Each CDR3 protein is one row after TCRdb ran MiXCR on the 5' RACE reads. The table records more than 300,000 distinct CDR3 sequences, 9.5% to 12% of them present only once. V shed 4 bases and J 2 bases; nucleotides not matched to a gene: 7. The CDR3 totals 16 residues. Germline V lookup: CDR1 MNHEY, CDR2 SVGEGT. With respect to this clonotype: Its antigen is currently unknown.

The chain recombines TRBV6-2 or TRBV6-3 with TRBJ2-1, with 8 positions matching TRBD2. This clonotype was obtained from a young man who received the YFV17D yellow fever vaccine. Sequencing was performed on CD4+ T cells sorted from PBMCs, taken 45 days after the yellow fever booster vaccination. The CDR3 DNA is TGTGCCAGCAGTTCTGGCGGGGGGCGGCCCTACAATGAGCAGTTCTTC. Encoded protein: CASSSGGGRPYNEQFF.